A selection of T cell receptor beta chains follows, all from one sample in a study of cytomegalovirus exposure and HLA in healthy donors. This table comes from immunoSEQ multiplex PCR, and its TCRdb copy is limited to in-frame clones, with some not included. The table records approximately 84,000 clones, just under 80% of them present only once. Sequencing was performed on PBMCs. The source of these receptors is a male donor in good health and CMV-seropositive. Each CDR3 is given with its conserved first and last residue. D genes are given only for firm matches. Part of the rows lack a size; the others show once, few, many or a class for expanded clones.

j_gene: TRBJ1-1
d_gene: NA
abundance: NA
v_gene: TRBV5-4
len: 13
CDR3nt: TGTGCCAGCAGCCAGCAGGGTGTTACTGAAGCTTTCTTT
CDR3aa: CASSQQGVTEAFF

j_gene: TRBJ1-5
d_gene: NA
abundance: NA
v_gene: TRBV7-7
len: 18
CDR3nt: TGTGCTAGCAGCTTAGTATATAGGGAGAGCTCGGGCAATCAGCCCCAGCATTTT
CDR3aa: CASSLVYRESSGNQPQHF

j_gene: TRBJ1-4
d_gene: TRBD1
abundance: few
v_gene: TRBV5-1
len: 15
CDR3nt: TGCGCCAGCAGCGGGCGGACAGGGGGCGGTGAAAAACTGTTTTTT
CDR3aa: CASSGRTGGGEKLFF

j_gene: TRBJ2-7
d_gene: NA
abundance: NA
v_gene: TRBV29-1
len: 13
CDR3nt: TGCAGCGTTGAGAAGGACTCAAGCCGGGAGCAGTACTTC
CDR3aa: CSVEKDSSREQYF

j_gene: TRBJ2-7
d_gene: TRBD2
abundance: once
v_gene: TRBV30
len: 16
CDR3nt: TGTGCCTGGAGTGTATTGGCTAGCGGGACAGACTACGAGCAGTACTTC
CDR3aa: CAWSVLASGTDYEQYF

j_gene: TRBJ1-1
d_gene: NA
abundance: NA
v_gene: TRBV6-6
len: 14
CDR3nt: TGTGCCAGCAGTTACGACACAGGGAACACTGAAGCTTTCTTT
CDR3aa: CASSYDTGNTEAFF

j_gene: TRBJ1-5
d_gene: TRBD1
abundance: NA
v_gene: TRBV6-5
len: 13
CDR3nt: TGTGCCAGCCAAGGACAGGCAAATCAGCCCCAGCATTTT
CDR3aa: CASQGQANQPQHF

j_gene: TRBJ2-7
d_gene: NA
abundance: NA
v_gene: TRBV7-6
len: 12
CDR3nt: TGTGCCAGCAGCTCGGGGAACTACGAGCAGTACTTC
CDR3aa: CASSSGNYEQYF

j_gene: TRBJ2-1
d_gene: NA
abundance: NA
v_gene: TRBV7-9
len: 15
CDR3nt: TGTGCCAGCAGCTTAGTACTAGCCCCCCACAATGAGCAGTTCTTC
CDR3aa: CASSLVLAPHNEQFF

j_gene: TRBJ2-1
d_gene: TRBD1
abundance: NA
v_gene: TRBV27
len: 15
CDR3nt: TGTGCCAGCAGTCGGACAGGGGGCCCCTACAATGAGCAGTTCTTC
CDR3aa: CASSRTGGPYNEQFF